The clone carrying this T cell receptor beta chain was observed a handful of times. Its target is not known. As TCR cDNA was made by 5'RACE template switching, a universal primer site and UMIs were added. MiXCR, run by TCRdb on the 5' RACE reads, gives a single entry per CDR3 protein. The sample records a few hundred thousand distinct CDR3 sequences, about a sixth being singletons. The sample is drawn from a study of T cells after yellow fever vaccination. Study-level results: When the response was secondary, it was weaker but reached its peak faster, day 5 versus 15. Clones from primary vaccination mostly reappeared after the booster (less than 98% CD4, 88% CD8).

This TCR was recovered from a young man who received the YFV17D yellow fever vaccine. Sequences were derived from PBMCs, sampled more than 4 days after the first yellow fever vaccination.

As DNA, the CDR3 is TGTGCCAGCGGGGGGAGGAACTATGGCTACACCTTC. Translating it yields CASGGRNYGYTF. V usage is TRBV12-3 or TRBV12-4 and J usage is TRBJ1-2, with a weak D call TRBD1 (5 bases). The CDR3 loop spans 12 amino acids. The ends were cut back, 8 bases at V and 2 bases at J, with 9 bases in the middle.